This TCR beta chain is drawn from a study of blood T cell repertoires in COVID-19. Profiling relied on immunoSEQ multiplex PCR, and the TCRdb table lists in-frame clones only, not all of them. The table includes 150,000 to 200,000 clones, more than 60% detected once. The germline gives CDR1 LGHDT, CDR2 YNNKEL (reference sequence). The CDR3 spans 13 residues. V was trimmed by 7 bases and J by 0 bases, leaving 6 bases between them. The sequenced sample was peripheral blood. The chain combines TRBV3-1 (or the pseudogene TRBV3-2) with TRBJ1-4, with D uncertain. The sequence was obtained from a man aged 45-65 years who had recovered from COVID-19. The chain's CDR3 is CASKLATNEKLFF. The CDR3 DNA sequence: TGTGCCAGCAAACTAGCAACTAATGAAAAACTGTTTTTT.